The 2 T cell receptor beta chains presented below share a single source sample, sequenced in a study of metastatic and nonmetastatic thyroid tumors. TCRdb re-clonotyped the PCR reads via MiXCR. Of approximately 26,000 clones listed, roughly 24% are singletons. Before thyroid surgery, none of the patients had received any treatment. Specimen: blood. These receptor sequences come from a female donor with papillary thyroid cancer or a benign thyroid nodule (not recorded which). Some clones in this sample may be carry-over from other donors' samples.

This clone is labeled as medium-sized. V usage is TRBV5-1 and J usage is TRBJ2-1; the D gene could be TRBD1 or TRBD2 (5 bases each). V lost 4 bases to trimming and J lost 0 bases, with 14 bases between them. The CDR3 runs 16 residues. Germline values: CDR1 SGHRS, CDR2 YFSETQ. The CDR3 nucleotides are TGCGCCAGCAGCCCCGGGACGCAGAGCTCCTACAATGAGCAGTTCTTC. Protein: CASSPGTQSSYNEQFF. The whole variable domain, remainder taken from reference TRBV5-1 and TRBJ2-1, is KAGVTQTPRYLIKTRGQQVTLSCSPISGHRSVSWYQQTPGQGLQFLFEYFSETQRNKGNFPGRFSGRQFSNSRSEMNVSTLELGDSALYLCASSPGTQSSYNEQFFGPGTRLTVL.

This clone was seen many times. This chain joins TRBV10-3 and TRBJ2-3; 9 bases map to TRBD2. The CDR3 consists of 16 residues. The germline CDR1 and CDR2 sequences are ENHRY and SYGVKD. With V trimmed by 8 bases and J by 1 base, 10 bases remained unmatched. The CDR3 sequence is CAIQESGRPRTDTQYF. CDR3 coding DNA: TGTGCCATCCAAGAGAGCGGGAGGCCCCGCACAGATACGCAGTATTTT.